This T cell receptor beta chain was sequenced in a study of blood T cell repertoires in COVID-19. TCRdb's table, derived via immunoSEQ multiplex PCR, lists solely in-frame clones and lacks some. This sample yields under 200,000 clones, of which 70% to 90% are seen a single time; approximately 6.6% belongs to the top ten. The CDR3 is made up of 14 amino acids. Trimming removed 4 bases at V and 10 bases at J, with 19 bases between. CDR1 SGHVS and CDR2 FQNEAQ come from the germline V gene. The TCR originated in a woman in her forties or fifties who had recovered from COVID-19. The gene calls are TRBV7-8 and TRBJ1-1, with D possibly matching TRBD1 (6 bases). Sequencing was done on a sample of PBMCs or T cells enriched from blood (not recorded which). The CDR3 coding sequence is TGTGCCAGCAGCTATAGCGGGGGGGCTGGGAGAGCTTTCTTT. Translated: CASSYSGGAGRAFF.